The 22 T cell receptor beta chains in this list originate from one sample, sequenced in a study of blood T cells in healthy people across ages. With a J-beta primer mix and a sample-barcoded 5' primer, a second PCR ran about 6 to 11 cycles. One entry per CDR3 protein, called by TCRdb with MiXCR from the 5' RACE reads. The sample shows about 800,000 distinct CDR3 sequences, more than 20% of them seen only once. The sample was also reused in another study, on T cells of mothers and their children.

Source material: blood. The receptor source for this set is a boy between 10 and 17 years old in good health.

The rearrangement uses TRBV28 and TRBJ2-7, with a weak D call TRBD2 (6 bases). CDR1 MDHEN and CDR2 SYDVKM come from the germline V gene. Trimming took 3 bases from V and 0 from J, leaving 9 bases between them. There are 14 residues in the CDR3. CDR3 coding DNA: TGTGCCAGCAGTTTTCGGGAGAGCTCCTACGAGCAGTACTTC. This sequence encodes CASSFRESSYEQYF.

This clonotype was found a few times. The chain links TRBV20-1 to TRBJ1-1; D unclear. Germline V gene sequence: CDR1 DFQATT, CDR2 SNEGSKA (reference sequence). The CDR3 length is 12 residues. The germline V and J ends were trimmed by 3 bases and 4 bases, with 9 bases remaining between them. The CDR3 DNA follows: TGCAGTGCTAGGGTGGGGAGCACTGAAGCTTTCTTT. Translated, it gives CSARVGSTEAFF.

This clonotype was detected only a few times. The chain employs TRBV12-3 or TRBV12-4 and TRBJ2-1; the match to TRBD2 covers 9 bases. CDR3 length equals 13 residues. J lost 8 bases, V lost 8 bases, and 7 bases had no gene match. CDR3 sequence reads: CASSGTSSYEQFF. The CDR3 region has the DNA TGTGCCAGCTCCGGGACTAGCAGCTATGAGCAGTTCTTC.

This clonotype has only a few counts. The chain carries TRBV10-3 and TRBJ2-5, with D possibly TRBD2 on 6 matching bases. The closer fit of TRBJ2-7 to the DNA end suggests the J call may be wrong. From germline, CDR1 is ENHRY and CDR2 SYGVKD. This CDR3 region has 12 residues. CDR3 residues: CAISEAGYEQYF. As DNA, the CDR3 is TGTGCCATCAGTGAGGCGGGGTACGAGCAGTACTTC.

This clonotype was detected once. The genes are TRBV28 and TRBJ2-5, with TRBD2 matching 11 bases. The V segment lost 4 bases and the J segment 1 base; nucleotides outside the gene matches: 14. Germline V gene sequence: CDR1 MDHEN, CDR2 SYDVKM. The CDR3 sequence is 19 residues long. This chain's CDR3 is CASSSTSGDAFTLQETQYF. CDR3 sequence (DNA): TGTGCCAGCAGTTCGACTAGCGGGGACGCCTTCACTCTCCAAGAGACCCAGTACTTC.

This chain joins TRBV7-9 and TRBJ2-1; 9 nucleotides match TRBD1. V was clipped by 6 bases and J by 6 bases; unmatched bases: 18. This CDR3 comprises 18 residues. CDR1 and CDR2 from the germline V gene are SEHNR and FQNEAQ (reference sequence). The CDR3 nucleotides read TGTGCCAGCAGTCGGGTCTCGGGATACGGGGACAGGGCCAATGAGCAGTTCTTC. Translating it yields CASSRVSGYGDRANEQFF.

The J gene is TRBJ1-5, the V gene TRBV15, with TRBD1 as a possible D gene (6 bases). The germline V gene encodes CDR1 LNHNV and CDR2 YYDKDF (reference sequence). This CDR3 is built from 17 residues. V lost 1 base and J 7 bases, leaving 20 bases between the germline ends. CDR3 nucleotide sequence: TGTGCCACCAGCAGAGGCGGGAGAGGGGGGGGATGGCAGCCCCAGCATTTT. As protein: CATSRGGRGGGWQPQHF. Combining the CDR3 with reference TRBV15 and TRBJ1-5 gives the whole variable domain DAMVIQNPRYQVTQFGKPVTLSCSQTLNHNVMYWYQQKSSQAPKLLFHYYDKDFNNEADTPDNFQSRRPNTSFCFLDIRSPGLGDTAMYLCATSRGGRGGGWQPQHFGDGTRLSIL.

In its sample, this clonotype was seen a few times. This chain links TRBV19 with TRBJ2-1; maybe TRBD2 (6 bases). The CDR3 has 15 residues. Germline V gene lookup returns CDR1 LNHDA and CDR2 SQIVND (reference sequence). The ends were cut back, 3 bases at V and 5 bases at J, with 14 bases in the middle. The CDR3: CASSIPSSGDNEQFF. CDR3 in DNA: TGTGCCAGTAGTATCCCAAGTAGCGGAGACAATGAGCAGTTCTTC.

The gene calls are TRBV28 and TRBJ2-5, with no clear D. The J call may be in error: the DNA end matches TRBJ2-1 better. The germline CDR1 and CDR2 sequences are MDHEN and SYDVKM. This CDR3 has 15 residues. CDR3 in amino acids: CASSLVVWDGNEQFF. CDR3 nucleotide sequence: TGTGCCAGCAGTTTAGTGGTGTGGGATGGCAATGAGCAGTTCTTC.

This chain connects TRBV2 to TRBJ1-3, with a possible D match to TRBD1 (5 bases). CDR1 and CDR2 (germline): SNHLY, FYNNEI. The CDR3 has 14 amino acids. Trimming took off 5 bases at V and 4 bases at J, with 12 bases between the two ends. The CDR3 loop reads CASSNQGTGNTIYF. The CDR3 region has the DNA TGTGCCAGCAGTAACCAGGGAACGGGAAACACCATATATTTT.

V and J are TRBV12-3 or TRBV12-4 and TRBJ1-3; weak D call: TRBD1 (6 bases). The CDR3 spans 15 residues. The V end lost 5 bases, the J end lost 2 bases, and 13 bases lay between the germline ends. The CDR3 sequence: CASSPRDTPGNTIYF. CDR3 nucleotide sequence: TGTGCCAGCAGTCCTCGGGACACCCCTGGAAACACCATATATTTT.

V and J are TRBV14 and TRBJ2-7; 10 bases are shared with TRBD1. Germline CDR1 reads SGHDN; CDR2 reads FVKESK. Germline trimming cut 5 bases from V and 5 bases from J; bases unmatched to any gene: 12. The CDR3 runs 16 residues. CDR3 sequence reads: CASSYTTGTGVHEQYF. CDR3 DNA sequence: TGTGCCAGCAGCTATACTACCGGGACAGGGGTGCACGAGCAGTACTTC.

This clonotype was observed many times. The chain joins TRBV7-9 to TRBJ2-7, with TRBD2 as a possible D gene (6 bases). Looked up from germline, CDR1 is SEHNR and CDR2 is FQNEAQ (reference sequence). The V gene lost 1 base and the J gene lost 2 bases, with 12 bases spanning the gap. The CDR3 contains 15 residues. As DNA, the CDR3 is TGTGCCAGCAGCTTAGTAGGAGGGTTGCCCTACGAGCAGTACTTC. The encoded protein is CASSLVGGLPYEQYF.

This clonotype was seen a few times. CDR3 bases: TGTGCCAGCAGTTTTATGGGGTCAACTAATGAAAAACTGTTTTTT. It is translated as CASSFMGSTNEKLFF. The chain is built from TRBV12-3 or TRBV12-4 and TRBJ1-4; D not resolved. CDR3 length: 15 amino acids. Trimming cost V 3 bases and J 0 bases, with 8 bases left between them.

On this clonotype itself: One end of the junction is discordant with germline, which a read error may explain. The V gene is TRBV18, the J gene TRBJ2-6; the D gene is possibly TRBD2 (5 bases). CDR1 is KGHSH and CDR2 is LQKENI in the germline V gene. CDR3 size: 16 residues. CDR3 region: CTSSRYEGSGANVLTF. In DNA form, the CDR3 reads TGTACCAGCTCACGATACGAGGGATCTGGGGCCAACGTCCTGACTTTC. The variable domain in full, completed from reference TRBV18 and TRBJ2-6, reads NAGVMQNPRHLVRRRGQEARLRCSPMKGHSHVYWYRQLPEEGLKFMVYLQKENIIDESGMPKERFSAEFPKEGPSILRIQQVVRGDSAAYFCTSSRYEGSGANVLTFGAGSRLTVL.

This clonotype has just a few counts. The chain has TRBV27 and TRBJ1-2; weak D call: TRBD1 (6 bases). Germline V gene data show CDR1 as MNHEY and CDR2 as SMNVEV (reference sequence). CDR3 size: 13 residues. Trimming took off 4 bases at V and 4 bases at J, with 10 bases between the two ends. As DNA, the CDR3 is TGTGCCAGCAGTTCGGTGGGGGCCTATGGCTACACCTTC. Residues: CASSSVGAYGYTF.

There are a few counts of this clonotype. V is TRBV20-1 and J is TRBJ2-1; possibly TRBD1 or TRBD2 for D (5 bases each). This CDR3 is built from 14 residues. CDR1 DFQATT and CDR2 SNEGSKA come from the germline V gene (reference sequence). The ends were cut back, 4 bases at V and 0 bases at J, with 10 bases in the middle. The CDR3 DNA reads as TGCAGTGCTATTGGGGACCGCTCCTACAATGAGCAGTTCTTC. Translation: CSAIGDRSYNEQFF.

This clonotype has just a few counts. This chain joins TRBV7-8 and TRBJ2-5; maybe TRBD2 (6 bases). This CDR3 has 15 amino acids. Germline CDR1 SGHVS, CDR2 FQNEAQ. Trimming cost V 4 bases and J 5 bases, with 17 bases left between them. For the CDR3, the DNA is TGTGCCAGCAGCTCCGACCGGGACTGGCGGGAGACCCAGTACTTC. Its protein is CASSSDRDWRETQYF.

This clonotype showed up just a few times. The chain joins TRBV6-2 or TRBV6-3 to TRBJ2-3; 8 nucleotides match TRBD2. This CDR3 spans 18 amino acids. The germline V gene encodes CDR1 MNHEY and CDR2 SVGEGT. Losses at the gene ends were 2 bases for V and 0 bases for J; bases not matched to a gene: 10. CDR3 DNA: TGTGCCAGCAGTTACCAGTGGAAGGCGGGAGGAAGCACAGATACGCAGTATTTT. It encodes CASSYQWKAGGSTDTQYF.

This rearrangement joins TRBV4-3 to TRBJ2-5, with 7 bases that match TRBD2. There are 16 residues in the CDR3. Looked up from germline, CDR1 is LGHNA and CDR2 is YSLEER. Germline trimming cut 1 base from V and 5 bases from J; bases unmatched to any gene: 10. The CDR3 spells CASSQGAKLGGETQYF. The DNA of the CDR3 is TGCGCCAGCAGCCAAGGGGCCAAATTGGGAGGGGAGACCCAGTACTTC.

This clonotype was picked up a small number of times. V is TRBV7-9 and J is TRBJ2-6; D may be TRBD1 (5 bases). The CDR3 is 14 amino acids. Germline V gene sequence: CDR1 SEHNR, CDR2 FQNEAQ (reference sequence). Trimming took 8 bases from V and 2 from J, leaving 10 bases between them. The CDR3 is CASPRVAGANVLTF. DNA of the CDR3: TGTGCCAGCCCCAGGGTGGCTGGGGCCAACGTCCTGACTTTC.

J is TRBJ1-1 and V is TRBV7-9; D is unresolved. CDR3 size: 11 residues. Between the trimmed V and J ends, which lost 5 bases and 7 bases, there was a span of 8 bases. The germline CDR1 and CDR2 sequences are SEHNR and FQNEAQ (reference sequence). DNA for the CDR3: TGTGCCAGCAGCCCCTGGGTTGAAGCTTTCTTT. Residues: CASSPWVEAFF.